The table lists the clone carrying this TCR beta chain with many counts. Germline CDR1 reads DFQATT; CDR2 reads SNEGSKA (reference sequence). CDR3 length: 13 residues. V lost 2 bases and J lost 1, with 9 bases in between. These data come from a study of T cells in Graves' hyperthyroidism and ophthalmopathy. TCR beta CDR3 regions were amplified from RNA transcripts. Carried out on the TCR CDR3, a first-round RT-PCR used the HTBI primer set. TCRdb re-called the multiplex PCR reads through MiXCR, storing one row per CDR3 protein. Of roughly 740,000 distinct CDR3 sequences in the sample, 16% were seen once.

The clonotype originates from a man between 18 and 35 years old with Graves' hyperthyroidism. Sequenced sample: blood. The chain uses TRBV20-1 and TRBJ2-7; possible D gene TRBD1, 6 bases. The CDR3: CSARLGASYEQYF. DNA of the CDR3: TGCAGTGCTAGACTGGGGGCTTCCTACGAGCAGTACTTC.